The clone carrying this TCR beta chain was recorded a few times. Measured with immunoSEQ multiplex PCR; TCRdb has only the in-frame clones, and not every one. The sample carries 70,000 to 80,000 clones, about nine tenths recorded once. The sample is drawn from a study of control samples from healthy donors and cancer patients. V gave up 2 bases and J gave up 6 bases, with 11 bases separating them. The CDR3 consists of 14 residues. CDR1 is KGHSH and CDR2 is LQKENI in the germline V gene. The origin of this receptor is a woman aged 50 to 60 with colorectal cancer. The sequencing sample was made of PBMCs. The rearrangement links TRBV18 to TRBJ1-5, with D tentatively TRBD1 (6 bases). The CDR3 loop reads CASSPGQTFQPQHF. CDR3 DNA: TGTGCCAGCTCACCAGGACAGACCTTTCAGCCCCAGCATTTT.